This entry lists 21 T cell receptor beta chains sequenced from one sample in a study of metastatic and nonmetastatic thyroid tumors. No treatment of any kind had been given to any patient before thyroid surgery. MiXCR reprocessed the PCR reads for TCRdb. Among tens of thousands of clones listed, roughly an eighth were seen once. Specimen: blood. These receptors all stem from a female donor with papillary thyroid cancer or a benign thyroid nodule (not recorded which). Some clones in this sample may be carry-over from other donors' samples.

At least ten counts were recorded for this clone. Just one base apart from a much larger clone, this may be a read error. Other DNA sequences within the sample encode an identical CDR3. This chain joins TRBV12-3 or TRBV12-4 and TRBJ2-6; D is perhaps TRBD1 (6 bases). The CDR3 is made up of 16 amino acids. CDR3 DNA sequence: TGTGCCAGCAGTCCCTGGGAGCTGTTGGGGGCCAACGTCCTGACCTTC. Translated, it gives CASSPWELLGANVLTF.

In this sample, this clone is medium-sized. CDR3 loop: CASRAANTGELFF. CDR3 in DNA: TGTGCCTCGCGGGCAGCAAACACCGGGGAGCTGTTTTTT. The J gene is TRBJ2-2, the V gene TRBV12-3 or TRBV12-4, with D perhaps matching TRBD2 (5 bases). The CDR3 totals 13 residues. The V and J ends lost 11 bases and 2 bases respectively, with 12 bases between them.

In its sample, this clone was seen many times. The chain has TRBV20-1 and TRBJ1-5; no reliable D call. Germline assignment: CDR1 DFQATT and CDR2 SNEGSKA (reference sequence). The CDR3 has 16 amino acids. V was clipped by 0 bases and J by 0 bases, with 12 bases between them. CDR3 loop: CSARDFSSYSNQPQHF. CDR3 coding DNA: TGCAGTGCTAGAGACTTTAGCTCTTATAGCAATCAGCCCCAGCATTTT.

Many counts were recorded for this clone. CDR3 DNA sequence: TGCAGTGCCCTTTTAGAAACGGGGGCCAACGTCCTGACTTTC. This sequence encodes CSALLETGANVLTF. The chain has TRBV20-1 and TRBJ2-6, with D hard to call. Germline-derived CDR1 and CDR2 are DFQATT and SNEGSKA (reference sequence). Trimming cost V 6 bases and J 4 bases, with 13 bases left between them. The CDR3 is made up of 14 amino acids.

This clone turned up a few times. The gene calls are TRBV6-1 and TRBJ1-1, with unresolved D. Looked up from germline, CDR1 is MNHNS and CDR2 is SASEGT. V lost 5 bases and J 1 base, leaving 11 bases between the germline ends. The CDR3 covers 14 residues. CDR3 DNA: TGTGCCAGCAGTCTGTGGGGTCAGAACACTGAAGCTTTCTTT. This encodes CASSLWGQNTEAFF.

Many counts were recorded for this clone. Written as DNA, the CDR3 is TGTGCCATCAGGGACAGCCTATGGGACACTGAAGCTTTCTTT. Encoded protein: CAIRDSLWDTEAFF. The genes are TRBV2 and TRBJ1-1; 7 positions match TRBD1. V shed 10 bases and J 3 bases; nucleotides not matched to a gene: 11. CDR3 size: 14 residues. Germline V gene data show CDR1 as SNHLY and CDR2 as FYNNEI.

In this sample, this clone turned up many times. The rearrangement joins TRBV20-1 to TRBJ2-3; a weak D match, TRBD2 (6 bases). The CDR3 sequence is 15 residues long. Germline V lookup: CDR1 DFQATT, CDR2 SNEGSKA (reference sequence). Trimming shortened V by 3 bases and J by 3 bases, and 16 bases separated the two germline ends. In DNA form, the CDR3 reads TGCAGTGCTAGCAACCCCTTGGAGGGGACAGATACGCAGTATTTT. As protein: CSASNPLEGTDTQYF.

This clone came up many times. CDR3 loop: CATTGSPTDTQYF. The CDR3 DNA is TGTGCCACTACAGGCTCCCCCACAGATACGCAGTATTTT. The J gene is TRBJ2-3, the V gene TRBV12-3 or TRBV12-4; tentative D call: TRBD1 (5 bases). The CDR3 runs to 13 residues. Trimming pared 10 bases from V and 2 bases from J, leaving 13 bases between.

This clone was seen ten or more times. This chain joins TRBV11-2 and TRBJ2-2, with D perhaps TRBD1 (6 bases). Germline V lookup: CDR1 SGHAT, CDR2 FQNNGV. V was clipped by 2 bases and J by 4 bases, with 8 bases between them. The CDR3 contains 14 residues. As DNA, the CDR3 is TGTGCCAGCAGCTTACTCAGGGGCACCGGGGAGCTGTTTTTT. It is translated as CASSLLRGTGELFF.

This clone was detected ten times or more. This chain links TRBV7-2 with TRBJ1-1; 11 bases are a match to TRBD1. The ends lost 2 bases at V and 10 bases at J; junction bases unmatched: 6. CDR1 is SGHTA, CDR2 FQGNSA, per germline. CDR3 length equals 14 residues. The CDR3 loop reads CASSLTGTGGIAFF. CDR3 bases: TGTGCCAGCAGCTTAACCGGGACAGGGGGAATAGCTTTCTTT.

This clone was picked up many times. The rearrangement uses TRBV6-1 and TRBJ2-1; D not certain. The V end was cut by 6 bases, the J end by 7 bases, with 7 bases between. The germline V gene encodes CDR1 MNHNS and CDR2 SASEGT. CDR3 size: 11 residues. CDR3 region: CASSLGNEQFF. CDR3 sequence (DNA): TGTGCCAGCAGCCTAGGGAATGAGCAGTTCTTC.

This clone was seen many times. The junction shows a germline mismatch at one end, possibly a read error. V and J are TRBV18 and TRBJ1-1; D possibly corresponds to TRBD1 (6 bases). Germline V gene sequence: CDR1 KGHSH, CDR2 LQKENI. This CDR3 is 16 amino acids long. CDR3 DNA: TGTGCCGGCTCACCACCAGGGACAAAGGGGAACACTGAAGCTTTCTTT. Residues: CAGSPPGTKGNTEAFF.

This clone has just a few counts. The chain carries TRBV6-1 and TRBJ1-5, with 7 nucleotides matching TRBD1. CDR3 length: 15 amino acids. The germline V gene encodes CDR1 MNHNS and CDR2 SASEGT. J lost 6 bases, V lost 4 bases, and 9 bases had no gene match. CDR3 nucleotides: TGTGCCAGCAGTGGACAGGGAAGAATTCGTCAGCCCCAGCATTTT. Protein product: CASSGQGRIRQPQHF.

This clone was detected ten times or more. Other DNA sequences in this sample translate to the same CDR3. The chain has TRBV20-1 and TRBJ2-3, with 9 positions matching TRBD1. This CDR3 comprises 14 residues. The V gene's germline CDR1 is DFQATT and CDR2 SNEGSKA (reference sequence). The J segment lost 4 bases and the V segment lost 6 bases, leaving 8 bases of the junction unmatched. CDR3 bases: TGCAGTGCCCCAGGGACAGGGTTCCCAGATACGCAGTATTTT. Its translation is CSAPGTGFPDTQYF.

Ten or more counts support this clone. The chain recombines TRBV6-4 with TRBJ2-1; D not resolved. Trimming left V 2 bases short and J 6 bases short, with 11 bases between. Germline assignment: CDR1 MRHNA and CDR2 SNTAGT. The CDR3 spans 14 residues. This CDR3 reads CASSDQASPNEQFF. The CDR3 DNA reads as TGTGCCAGCAGTGACCAGGCCTCCCCCAATGAGCAGTTCTTC.

The chain uses TRBV6-1 and TRBJ2-1; D gene ambiguous. The germline gives CDR1 MNHNS, CDR2 SASEGT. This CDR3 is 13 amino acids long. V was clipped by 9 bases and J by 0 bases, with 9 bases between them. The CDR3 region has the DNA TGTGCCAGTCACTTTAGCTCCTACAATGAGCAGTTCTTC. This sequence encodes CASHFSSYNEQFF.

The chain joins TRBV20-1 to TRBJ1-2; 7 nucleotides line up with TRBD1. V was pared by 6 bases and J by 8 bases, with 12 bases of the junction left unmatched. Germline V gene data show CDR1 as DFQATT and CDR2 as SNEGSKA (reference sequence). This CDR3 is built from 13 residues. As DNA, the CDR3 is TGCAGTGCCTCGGGACAGCGAGAGGTCGGCTACACCTTC. Amino acids: CSASGQREVGYTF.

The sample holds many counts of this clone. The rearrangement links TRBV5-6 to TRBJ1-5; tentative D call: TRBD1 (5 bases). This CDR3 is 15 amino acids long. CDR1 is SGHDT, CDR2 YYEEEE, per germline. V was clipped by 4 bases and J by 0 bases, with 11 bases between them. Here the CDR3 DNA reads TGTGCCAGCAGCCGGGGACCAGGTAGCAATCAGCCCCAGCATTTT. Translation: CASSRGPGSNQPQHF.

This clone was seen at least ten times. This chain uses TRBV4-2 with TRBJ2-1; 14 bases are shared with TRBD2. This CDR3 is built from 19 residues. Unmatched junction bases numbered 13, after V lost 4 bases and J lost 5 bases. CDR1 and CDR2 (germline): LGHNA, YNFKEQ. The CDR3 spells CASSRGMGLAGVPDNEQFF. DNA of the CDR3: TGTGCCAGCAGCCGCGGAATGGGACTAGCGGGAGTCCCCGACAATGAGCAGTTCTTC.

This clone has a count of ten or more. CDR3: CSARDRAGDEYEQYF. CDR3 coding DNA: TGCAGTGCTAGAGATCGAGCGGGAGACGAATACGAGCAGTACTTC. The chain combines TRBV20-1 with TRBJ2-7, with 8 bases lining up with TRBD2. The ends lost 0 bases at V and 4 bases at J; junction bases unmatched: 8. CDR3 size: 15 residues. The germline V gene has CDR1 DFQATT and CDR2 SNEGSKA (reference sequence).

This clone was detected many times. V is TRBV7-2 and J is TRBJ1-4; no firm D call. From germline, CDR1 is SGHTA and CDR2 FQGNSA. V was shortened by 1 base and J by 7 bases, with 10 bases between the two germline ends. The CDR3 contains 14 residues. CDR3 nucleotide sequence: TGTGCCAGCAGCTTAGACAGTAGAAGTGAAAAACTGTTTTTT. It is translated as CASSLDSRSEKLFF.